The clone carrying this T cell receptor (beta chain) has only a few counts. The data were taken from a study of blood T cell repertoires in COVID-19. Method: immunoSEQ multiplex PCR; TCRdb's copy keeps in-frame clones and lacks some. This table holds some 490,000 clones, less than 90% found once. The CDR3 is made up of 16 amino acids. With 3 bases removed from V and 0 bases from J, the gap between germline ends came to 12 bases. From germline, CDR1 is MNHNS and CDR2 SASEGT. The material sequenced was PBMCs or T cells enriched from blood (not recorded which). This clonotype was obtained from an older woman who had recovered from COVID-19. The genes are TRBV6-1 and TRBJ1-5; D remains unclear. The CDR3 bases are TGTGCCAGCAGTGAGAATTGGCAGAATAGCAATCAGCCCCAGCATTTT. The encoded protein is CASSENWQNSNQPQHF.